The T cell receptor beta chain under discussion was sequenced for a study of beta chain features in type 1 diabetes. Looking at the study overall: Patients and healthy donors were similar in age, gender and cell yields. The study, taken as a whole, reports: A definitive answer on HLA type influencing TCRB rearrangement was not reached here.

This clone was counted only a few times. Its antigen is undetermined. Reverse transcribing all isolated RNA meant expressed TCRB transcripts were sequenced. TCRdb's copy holds only in-frame clones and misses some; the assay was immunoSEQ multiplex PCR. The repertoire consists of around 150,000 clones, with about 7% occurring once and the leading ten covering about 1.5%. V shed 5 bases, J shed 6 bases, and the junction held 8 bases outside the gene matches. Germline lookup yields CDR1 SGHTA and CDR2 FQGTGA. The CDR3 is made up of 14 amino acids. The sequenced sample was central memory CD4+ T cells from blood. The TCR comes from a woman in her twenties or thirties in good health. V and J are TRBV7-3 and TRBJ2-7, with 9 bases identical to TRBD1. CDR3 coding DNA: TGTGCCAGCAGCCAGGGGACAGGGCCGGGCGAGCAGTACTTC. It translates to CASSQGTGPGEQYF.